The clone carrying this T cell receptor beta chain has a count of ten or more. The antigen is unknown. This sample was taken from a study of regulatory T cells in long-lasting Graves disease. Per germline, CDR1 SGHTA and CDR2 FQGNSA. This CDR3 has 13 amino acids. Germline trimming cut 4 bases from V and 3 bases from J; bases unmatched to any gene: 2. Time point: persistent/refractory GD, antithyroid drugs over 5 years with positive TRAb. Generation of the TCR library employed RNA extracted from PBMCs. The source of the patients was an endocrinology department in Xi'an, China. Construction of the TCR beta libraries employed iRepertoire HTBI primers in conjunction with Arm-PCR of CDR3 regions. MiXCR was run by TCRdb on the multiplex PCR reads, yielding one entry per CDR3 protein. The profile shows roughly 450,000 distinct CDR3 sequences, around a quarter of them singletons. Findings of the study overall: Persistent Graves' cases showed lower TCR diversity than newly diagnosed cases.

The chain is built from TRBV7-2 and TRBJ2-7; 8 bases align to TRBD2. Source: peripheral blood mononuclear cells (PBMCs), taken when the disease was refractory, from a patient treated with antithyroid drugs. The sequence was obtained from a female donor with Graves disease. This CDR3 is CASSSGGFYEQYF. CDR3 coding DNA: TGTGCCAGCAGCTCGGGGGGGTTCTACGAGCAGTACTTC.